These T cell receptor beta chains were read from a single sample in a study of OX40 agonist ivuxolimab in advanced cancers. The table came from immunoSEQ multiplex PCR; TCRdb's copy has only in-frame clones and leaves some out. The sample has about 65,000 clones, roughly 87% seen once. The sample was CD4+ or CD8+ T cells sorted from blood, taken in a trial of the OX40 agonist ivuxolimab. These receptors were taken from an adult with an advanced solid tumor such as melanoma, head and neck, liver or kidney cancer. Both conserved end residues are part of each CDR3. The order of the fields is V gene, CDR3 length, D gene, clone size, J gene, CDR3 DNA, CDR3 protein. A D gene is named only where the DNA matches it firmly. The size of a clone is reported for some rows only, either as once, few or many, or as a class for expanded clones.

TRBV29-1	13	NA	NA	TRBJ2-2	TGCAGCGTCGTACGAGGGTTAACCGGGGAGCTGTTTTTT	CSVVRGLTGELFF
TRBV6-5	15	TRBD2	NA	TRBJ2-1	TGTGCCAGCAGTTCGAGGACCCTAACCGGGGGGGAGCAGTTCTTC	CASSSRTLTGGEQFF
TRBV6-1	14	TRBD1	NA	TRBJ2-7	TGTGCCAGCAGATTCCGGGACAGGGGCCACGAGCAGTACTTC	CASRFRDRGHEQYF
TRBV11-2	15	NA	few	TRBJ2-5	TGTGCCAGCAGCTTATTTACGGGGACCGGGGAGACCCAGTACTTC	CASSLFTGTGETQYF
TRBV18	16	NA	NA	TRBJ1-1	TGTGCCAGCTCAGAAAGGACCTTCCCGGTCGAAGAGGAAGCTTTCTTT	CASSERTFPVEEEAFF
TRBV5-3	17	TRBD1	NA	TRBJ1-5	TGTGCCAGAAGCTTGGCGGCTTCAACAGGGGGCGATCAGCCCCAGCATTTT	CARSLAASTGGDQPQHF
TRBV5-5	14	NA	few	TRBJ1-5	TGTGCCAGCAGCCCTGTAGATGGCAATCAGCCCCAGCATTTT	CASSPVDGNQPQHF
TRBV6-6	15	NA	NA	TRBJ1-5	TGTGCCAGCAGTTACGGCAGGGGCCGCAATCAGCCCCAGCATTTT	CASSYGRGRNQPQHF
TRBV25-1	11	NA	NA	TRBJ2-7	TGTGCCAGCAGCCGGGTCCACGAGCAGTACTTC	CASSRVHEQYF
TRBV5-1	15	TRBD1	NA	TRBJ2-5	TGCGCCAGCAGCTTGGGGTGGACAGGGAGGGAGACCCAGTACTTC	CASSLGWTGRETQYF
TRBV7-2	14	NA	NA	TRBJ2-3	TGTGCCAGCAGCTTCCGGGACCGCACAGATACGCAGTATTTT	CASSFRDRTDTQYF
TRBV11-3	12	NA	NA	TRBJ2-7	TGTGCCAGCAGCCTGTACCAGGGGGAGCAGTACTTC	CASSLYQGEQYF
TRBV5-8	13	TRBD1	NA	TRBJ1-3	TGTGCCAGCAGCTACAGGGGGGGAAACACCATATATTTT	CASSYRGGNTIYF
TRBV5-6	14	TRBD1	NA	TRBJ1-2	TGTGCCAGCAGCCGGGAAGGGGGCAGGGGAGGCTACACCTTC	CASSREGGRGGYTF
TRBV6-6	16	NA	NA	TRBJ1-1	TGTGCCAGCAAAGACTGGGGGTTTAGGGGTAACACTGAAGCTTTCTTT	CASKDWGFRGNTEAFF
TRBV6-5	15	TRBD1	NA	TRBJ2-7	TGTGCCAGCAGTTCCTCGGACAGGTACTCCTACGAGCAGTACTTC	CASSSSDRYSYEQYF